The 11 T cell receptor beta chains below all came from one sample that was sequenced in a study of T cell repertoires in cytomegalovirus infection (dated by TCRdb to about 2019). The instrument was an Illumina HiSeq 1500. TCRdb applied fastp at Q25 and MiXCR to the public reads, then kept only in-frame beta chains. Rows are unified per CDR3 protein, each entry keeping the most common DNA and genes. For this sample there are around 290,000 distinct CDR3 sequences; roughly 26% appear just once. 14% of the sample comes from the top ten. Sequencing was performed on PBMCs. Receptor source: a human donor in good health (CMV status not recorded). Some clones in this sample may be carry-over from other donors' samples.

This clonotype was recorded a few times. The chain combines TRBV9 with TRBJ2-7; TRBD2 aligns across 7 bases. V was pared by 4 bases and J by 3 bases, with 7 bases of the junction left unmatched. Looked up from germline, CDR1 is SGDLS and CDR2 is YYNGEE. This CDR3 comprises 14 residues. The CDR3 DNA is TGTGCCAGCAGCCCGGGACTAACTCTCTACGAGCAGTACTTC. It encodes CASSPGLTLYEQYF.

This chain uses TRBV2 with TRBJ1-1; the D gene is possibly TRBD1 (6 bases). Germline V gene lookup returns CDR1 SNHLY and CDR2 FYNNEI. The CDR3 has 14 residues. As DNA, the CDR3 is TGTGACAGGGAAGGAGGAAGGTTAAACACTGAAGCTTTCTTT. This sequence encodes CDREGGRLNTEAFF.

This clonotype was picked up many times. The chain uses TRBV11-2 and TRBJ2-5; 9 positions agree with TRBD2. Losses at the gene ends were 0 bases for V and 1 base for J; bases not matched to a gene: 6. From germline, CDR1 is SGHAT and CDR2 FQNNGV. This CDR3 region has 17 residues. The CDR3 loop is CASSLDYRAGGQETQYF. CDR3 sequence (DNA): TGTGCCAGCAGCTTAGATTATCGAGCGGGAGGCCAAGAGACCCAGTACTTC.

This clonotype was seen ten or more times. This chain links TRBV7-2 with TRBJ1-4; D may be TRBD1 (5 bases). CDR3 length: 16 amino acids. The V end lost 1 base, the J end lost 6 bases, and 15 bases lay between the germline ends. The germline CDR1 and CDR2 sequences are SGHTA and FQGNSA. This CDR3 reads CASSLGGRGADEKLFF. For the CDR3, the DNA is TGTGCCAGCAGCTTAGGGGGTCGGGGCGCCGATGAAAAACTGTTTTTT. Combining the CDR3 with reference TRBV7-2 and TRBJ1-4 gives the whole variable domain GAGVSQSPSNKVTEKGKDVELRCDPISGHTALYWYRQSLGQGLEFLIYFQGNSAPDKSGLPSDRFSAERTGGSVSTLTIQRTQQEDSAVYLCASSLGGRGADEKLFFGSGTQLSVL.

This clonotype was found many times. The junction departs from the called germline gene at one end, perhaps through a read error. The chain joins TRBV7-2 to TRBJ2-5, with D perhaps matching TRBD1 (6 bases). Germline V gene data show CDR1 as SGHTA and CDR2 as FQGNSA. The CDR3 sequence is 12 residues long. The CDR3 sequence: CASSSYQGDTLF. As DNA, the CDR3 is TGTGCCAGCAGCTCCTACCAAGGGGACACGCTCTTC. Based on the CDR3 plus reference TRBV7-2 and TRBJ2-5, the full variable domain is GAGVSQSPSNKVTEKGKDVELRCDPISGHTALYWYRQSLGQGLEFLIYFQGNSAPDKSGLPSDRFSAERTGGSVSTLTIQRTQQEDSAVYLCASSSYQGDTLFGPGTRLLVL.

This clonotype was counted ten times or more. V usage is TRBV7-8 and J usage is TRBJ2-7; TRBD1 aligns across 8 bases. This CDR3 region has 16 residues. The germline CDR1 and CDR2 sequences are SGHVS and FQNEAQ. Trimming took 1 base from V and 3 from J; bases not matched to a gene: 8. CDR3 nucleotides: TGTGCCAGCAGCTTAGTCGGGCGGACAGGGTTCTACGAGCAGTACTTC. It encodes CASSLVGRTGFYEQYF.

This clonotype was detected many times. V and J are TRBV11-2 and TRBJ1-4; D unresolved. The CDR3 has 14 amino acids. V was shortened by 1 base and J by 0 bases, with 3 bases between the two germline ends. Germline CDR1 reads SGHAT; CDR2 reads FQNNGV. CDR3 nucleotides: TGTGCCAGCAGCTTAGTGGCAACTAATGAAAAACTGTTTTTT. It yields the protein CASSLVATNEKLFF.

This chain uses TRBV12-3 or TRBV12-4 with TRBJ1-1; 7 nucleotides match TRBD1. This CDR3 region has 13 residues. Trimming cost V 5 bases and J 6 bases; bases outside gene matches: 6. CDR3 protein: CASSRQGEAEAFF. As DNA, the CDR3 is TGTGCCAGCAGTAGACAGGGCGAGGCTGAAGCTTTCTTT.

This clonotype was seen ten or more times. The chain employs TRBV7-8 and TRBJ2-1, with 13 nucleotides matching TRBD2. The germline V gene encodes CDR1 SGHVS and CDR2 FQNEAQ. The CDR3 runs 16 residues. After removal of 4 bases from V and 10 bases from J, the junction contained 10 bases not matched to a gene. CDR3 protein: CASSSPRTSGRYEQFF. For the CDR3, the DNA is TGTGCCAGCAGCTCCCCCAGGACTAGCGGGAGATACGAGCAGTTCTTC. Complete variable domain (other parts from reference TRBV7-8 and TRBJ2-1): GAGVSQSPRYKVAKRGQDVALRCDPISGHVSLFWYQQALGQGPEFLTYFQNEAQLDKSGLPSDRFFAERPEGSVSTLKIQRTQQEDSAVYLCASSSPRTSGRYEQFFGPGTRLTVL.

This clonotype was seen a handful of times. This may be a read error, as it is one base from a much larger clone. The genes are TRBV7-2 and TRBJ1-2; D not resolved. CDR3 size: 14 residues. Germline assignment: CDR1 SGHTA and CDR2 FQGNSA. CDR3 sequence reads: CASTLETPNYGYTF. The DNA for the CDR3 is TGTGCCAGCACCTTAGAGACACCAAACTATGGCTACACCTTC.

This clonotype occurred a few times. The CDR3 coding sequence is TGTGCCAGCAGCTTATGGGGCAGCAACACCGGGGAGCTGTTTTTT. Its protein product is CASSLWGSNTGELFF. This chain joins TRBV7-2 and TRBJ2-2; TRBD1 might be the D (5 bases). The V end lost 2 bases, the J end lost 2 bases, and 9 bases lay between the germline ends. Germline V CDR1 and CDR2: SGHTA, FQGNSA. CDR3 length: 15 residues.